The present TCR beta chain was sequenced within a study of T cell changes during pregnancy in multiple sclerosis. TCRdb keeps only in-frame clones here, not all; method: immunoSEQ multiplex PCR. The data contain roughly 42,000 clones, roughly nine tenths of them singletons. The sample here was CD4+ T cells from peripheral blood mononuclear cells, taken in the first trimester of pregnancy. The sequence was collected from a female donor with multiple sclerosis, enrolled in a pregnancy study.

The CDR3 here is CASRGTSALYEQYF. CDR3 nucleotide sequence: TGTGCCAGCAGGGGGACTAGCGCGCTGTACGAGCAGTACTTC. The rearrangement uses TRBV28 and TRBJ2-7, with 10 bases that match TRBD2. Losses at the gene ends were 6 bases for V and 4 bases for J; bases not matched to a gene: 6. The CDR3 spans 14 residues. Germline CDR1 and CDR2: MDHEN and SYDVKM.